Following are 24 T cell receptor beta chains from one sample sequenced in a study of T cells and Merkel cell carcinoma outcomes. The protocol was immunoSEQ multiplex PCR, while the TCRdb copy is restricted to in-frame clones and leaves out a portion. The repertoire includes about 15,000 clones, roughly 80% of them detected once, and 7% to 9% sits in the top ten. Sequencing was performed on tumor tissue from Merkel cell carcinoma. The receptors derive from a human donor with Merkel cell carcinoma.

The rearrangement joins TRBV5-6 to TRBJ1-4; D is unclear. This CDR3 has 14 residues. Germline loops: CDR1 SGHDT, CDR2 YYEEEE. Trimming removed 4 bases at V and 5 bases at J, with 12 bases between. The CDR3 loop is CASSPRRVNEKLFF. The CDR3 DNA reads as TGTGCCAGCAGCCCCCGCAGAGTGAATGAAAAACTGTTTTTT.

V and J are TRBV28 and TRBJ1-1; D remains unclear. The germline V gene encodes CDR1 MDHEN and CDR2 SYDVKM. V lost 7 bases, J lost 4 bases, and 16 bases lay in between. The CDR3 is 14 amino acids. The CDR3 DNA reads TGTGCCAGCATTCGAGGGTTACCGGGCACTGAAGCTTTCTTT. Translation gives CASIRGLPGTEAFF. Looking up the rest from reference TRBV28 and TRBJ1-1 gives the full variable domain: DVKVTQSSRYLVKRTGEKVFLECVQDMDHENMFWYRQDPGLGLRLIYFSYDVKMKEKGDIPEGYSVSREKKERFSLILESASTNQTSMYLCASIRGLPGTEAFFGQGTRLTVV.

In this sample, this clone turned up a few times. The rearrangement joins TRBV30 to TRBJ1-1; no clear D. Germline-derived CDR1 and CDR2 are GTSNPN and SVGIG (reference sequence). With 2 bases removed from V and 4 bases from J, the gap between germline ends came to 11 bases. The CDR3 is made up of 13 amino acids. In DNA form, the CDR3 reads TGTGCCTGGAGTCTTCCGGTGACCACTGAAGCTTTCTTT. Its protein is CAWSLPVTTEAFF. The full variable domain, its missing parts supplied by reference TRBV30 and TRBJ1-1, is SQTIHQWPATLVQPVGSPLSLECTVEGTSNPNLYWYRQAAGRGLQLLFYSVGIGQISSEVPQNLSASRPQDRQFILSSKKLLLSDSGFYLCAWSLPVTTEAFFGQGTRLTVV.

The V and J genes are TRBV9 and TRBJ1-2; the match to TRBD1 covers 12 bases. The CDR3 sequence is 16 residues long. Germline trimming cut 4 bases from V and 8 bases from J; bases unmatched to any gene: 12. From germline, CDR1 is SGDLS and CDR2 YYNGEE. DNA of the CDR3: TGTGCCAGCAGCTACGGCCCGGCCGGGACAGGGGGCGGCTACACCTTC. Residues: CASSYGPAGTGGGYTF. Variable domain in full (rest from reference TRBV9 and TRBJ1-2): DSGVTQTPKHLITATGQRVTLRCSPRSGDLSVYWYQQSLDQGLQFLIQYYNGEERAKGNILERFSAQQFPDLHSELNLSSLELGDSALYFCASSYGPAGTGGGYTFGSGTRLTVV.

The J gene is TRBJ2-7, the V gene TRBV7-6, with 7 bases lining up with TRBD1. Germline V CDR1 and CDR2: SGHVS, FNYEAQ. This CDR3 contains 14 residues. Trimming removed 5 bases from V and 7 bases from J; junction bases left unmatched: 11. CDR3 nucleotide sequence: TGTGCCAGCAGCCTCGGACAGGAGTTTGAGGAGCAGTACTTC. Its translation is CASSLGQEFEEQYF.

The rearrangement links TRBV4-1 to TRBJ1-1; D perhaps matches TRBD1 (6 bases). Trimming removed 0 bases at V and 11 bases at J, with 19 bases between. Germline V gene lookup returns CDR1 MGHRA and CDR2 YSYEKL. CDR3 length: 15 residues. In DNA form, the CDR3 reads TGCGCCAGCAGCCAAGAAGGAGGAACAGGGCTAAAGGCTTTCTTT. This translates into CASSQEGGTGLKAFF.

The gene calls are TRBV28 and TRBJ2-7; D gene uncertain. Trimming stripped 6 bases from V and 3 bases from J, with 15 bases between. CDR1 and CDR2 (germline): MDHEN, SYDVKM. The CDR3 runs 14 residues. CDR3 residues: CASRSGGAHYEQYF. DNA for the CDR3: TGTGCCAGCAGAAGTGGCGGTGCTCACTACGAGCAGTACTTC.

The chain combines TRBV15 with TRBJ2-1, with no clear D. The CDR3 has 13 amino acids. Germline V gene sequence: CDR1 LNHNV, CDR2 YYDKDF (reference sequence). Deletions cut 5 bases from V and 1 base from J, with 6 bases between. CDR3 sequence (DNA): TGTGCCACCAGCCTTGATTCCTACAATGAGCAGTTCTTC. Its translation is CATSLDSYNEQFF. The whole variable domain, remainder taken from reference TRBV15 and TRBJ2-1, is DAMVIQNPRYQVTQFGKPVTLSCSQTLNHNVMYWYQQKSSQAPKLLFHYYDKDFNNEADTPDNFQSRRPNTSFCFLDIRSPGLGDTAMYLCATSLDSYNEQFFGPGTRLTVL.

V gene TRBV11-2 combines with J gene TRBJ1-1, with D hard to call. This CDR3 comprises 12 residues. Trimming took off 0 bases at V and 7 bases at J, with 6 bases between the two ends. The V gene's germline CDR1 is SGHAT and CDR2 FQNNGV. The CDR3 sequence: CASSLEWGEAFF. The CDR3 region has the DNA TGTGCCAGCAGCTTAGAATGGGGTGAAGCTTTCTTT. Full variable domain (remainder filled in from reference TRBV11-2 and TRBJ1-1): EAGVAQSPRYKIIEKRQSVAFWCNPISGHATLYWYQQILGQGPKLLIQFQNNGVVDDSQLPKDRFSAERLKGVDSTLKIQPAKLEDSAVYLCASSLEWGEAFFGQGTRLTVV.

The V and J genes are TRBV15 and TRBJ1-1; TRBD1 is a possible D gene (5 bases). Trimming left V 4 bases short and J 2 bases short, with 11 bases between. The germline V gene has CDR1 LNHNV and CDR2 YYDKDF (reference sequence). CDR3 length: 14 amino acids. This chain's CDR3 is CATSNRGENTEAFF. For the CDR3, the DNA is TGTGCCACCAGCAACCGAGGGGAAAACACTGAAGCTTTCTTT.

The chain couples TRBV5-1 to TRBJ2-7; D call uncertain. From germline, CDR1 is SGHRS and CDR2 YFSETQ. There are 11 residues in the CDR3. The ends were cut back, 2 bases at V and 6 bases at J, with 6 bases in the middle. The chain's CDR3 is CASSFHSEQYF. CDR3 nucleotide sequence: TGCGCCAGCAGCTTTCATAGCGAGCAGTACTTC.

V gene TRBV28 combines with J gene TRBJ1-5, with a weak D call TRBD1 (6 bases). V dropped 6 bases and J dropped 4 bases, with 13 bases sitting between them. Germline assignment: CDR1 MDHEN and CDR2 SYDVKM. The CDR3 consists of 14 residues. CDR3 protein: CASSPSGVNQPQHF. DNA for the CDR3: TGTGCCAGCAGCCCGTCAGGGGTAAATCAGCCCCAGCATTTT.

This chain uses TRBV2 with TRBJ1-4, with D perhaps TRBD1 (5 bases). The CDR3 sequence is 14 residues long. V shed 2 bases and J shed 7 bases, with 11 bases lying between them. Germline CDR1 is SNHLY and CDR2 is FYNNEI. The chain's CDR3 is CASSEWGAGEKLFF. DNA for the CDR3: TGTGCCAGCAGTGAATGGGGCGCGGGTGAAAAACTGTTTTTT.

The CDR3 DNA reads TGCGCCAGCAGCTTGGGTGAGCAGGGGAACACTGAAGCTTTCTTT. Its translation: CASSLGEQGNTEAFF. The rearrangement joins TRBV5-1 to TRBJ1-1, with TRBD1 as a possible D gene (5 bases). CDR3 length: 15 residues. V was pared by 0 bases and J by 1 base, with 10 bases between. Germline V gene lookup returns CDR1 SGHRS and CDR2 YFSETQ.

The rearrangement joins TRBV9 to TRBJ1-3; D may be TRBD1 (5 bases). The germline CDR1 and CDR2 sequences are SGDLS and YYNGEE. The CDR3 has 15 amino acids. Trimming removed 2 bases at V and 2 bases at J, with 11 bases between. The DNA of the CDR3 is TGTGCCAGCAGCGTGGGACGGACCGCTGGAAACACCATATATTTT. Its protein is CASSVGRTAGNTIYF. Full variable domain (rest looked up from reference TRBV9 and TRBJ1-3): DSGVTQTPKHLITATGQRVTLRCSPRSGDLSVYWYQQSLDQGLQFLIQYYNGEERAKGNILERFSAQQFPDLHSELNLSSLELGDSALYFCASSVGRTAGNTIYFGEGSWLTVV.

In this sample, this clone turned up once. The chain employs TRBV6-1 and TRBJ2-3, with D possibly TRBD2 on 6 matching bases. V was cut by 6 bases and J by 1 base, with 14 bases left in between. Germline V CDR1 and CDR2: MNHNS, SASEGT. The CDR3 extends over 15 amino acids. CDR3 coding DNA: TGTGCCAGCAGGCCCTGGTGGGAGGGCACAGATACGCAGTATTTT. It is translated as CASRPWWEGTDTQYF.

V and J are TRBV28 and TRBJ1-1; 10 bases are shared with TRBD1. CDR1 and CDR2 from the germline V gene are MDHEN and SYDVKM. The CDR3 is 14 residues long. With 6 bases clipped from V and 1 base from J, the junction kept 2 bases outside the gene matches. CDR3 coding DNA: TGTGCCAGCAGAAGACAGGGGGCGAACACTGAAGCTTTCTTT. This gives the protein CASRRQGANTEAFF.

This clone was counted only a few times. V gene TRBV5-1 combines with J gene TRBJ2-7; 8 bases fit TRBD2. The germline CDR1 and CDR2 sequences are SGHRS and YFSETQ. This CDR3 region has 14 residues. V trimming: 1 base; J trimming: 2 bases; junction bases outside the gene matches: 2. CDR3 sequence (DNA): TGCGCCAGCAGCTTGACTAGCGGCCCCTACGAGCAGTACTTC. Amino acid sequence: CASSLTSGPYEQYF.

The genes are TRBV19 and TRBJ2-3; D is unresolved. Trimming pared 3 bases from V and 6 bases from J, leaving 13 bases between. The CDR3 is 14 amino acids. CDR1 and CDR2 (germline): LNHDA, SQIVND (reference sequence). The chain's CDR3 is CASSIGENSDTQYF. The CDR3 region has the DNA TGTGCCAGTAGTATTGGTGAGAATTCGGATACGCAGTATTTT.

The chain joins TRBV5-1 to TRBJ1-5, with 10 bases lining up with TRBD1. J gave up 3 bases and V 7 bases, and 13 bases lay outside the gene matches. The CDR3 runs 17 residues. Germline CDR1 and CDR2: SGHRS and YFSETQ. The DNA for the CDR3 is TGCGCCAGCGCCGAAGGGACAGGGGAGAGGTTCAATCAGCCCCAGCATTTT. The encoded protein is CASAEGTGERFNQPQHF.

This CDR3 is CASSRAGMDTEAFF. The CDR3 DNA sequence: TGCGCCAGCAGCCGTGCCGGAATGGACACTGAAGCTTTCTTT. This rearrangement joins TRBV4-1 to TRBJ1-1; no clear D. The ends were cut back, 4 bases at V and 3 bases at J, with 12 bases in the middle. The CDR3 contains 14 residues. Germline V gene sequence: CDR1 MGHRA, CDR2 YSYEKL.

The chain carries TRBV19 and TRBJ1-2; the match to TRBD1 covers 8 bases. V shed 7 bases and J 2 bases; nucleotides not matched to a gene: 6. The CDR3 spans 14 residues. CDR1 is LNHDA and CDR2 is SQIVND in the germline V gene (reference sequence). The CDR3 bases are TGTGCCAGTATTGTCCAGGGGGCCAACTATGGCTACACCTTC. Protein: CASIVQGANYGYTF.

This clone has just a few counts. The chain recombines TRBV28 with TRBJ1-1; no firm D call. The germline gives CDR1 MDHEN, CDR2 SYDVKM. Between the trimmed V and J ends, which lost 5 bases and 5 bases, there was a span of 15 bases. This CDR3 is 14 amino acids long. CDR3 residues: CASSHDPGRTEAFF. The CDR3 nucleotides read TGTGCCAGCAGTCACGACCCTGGGCGGACTGAAGCTTTCTTT.

A single count supports this clone. The gene calls are TRBV28 and TRBJ2-7; unclear D gene. Germline CDR1 and CDR2: MDHEN and SYDVKM. This CDR3 has 12 residues. V was pared by 1 base and J by 7 bases, with 8 bases between. CDR3 in DNA: TGTGCCAGCAGTTTATTGGGTCGGGAGCAGTACTTC. Translating gives CASSLLGREQYF.